This T cell receptor beta chain was documented in a study of post-analysis software for immune sequencing data. The CDR3 spans 13 residues. Germline-derived CDR1 and CDR2 are MNHEY and SMNVEV (reference sequence). Trimming took 5 bases from V and 0 from J, leaving 8 bases between them. TCR beta libraries were prepared from cDNA with unique molecular identifiers. TCRdb itself ran the PCR reads through MiXCR, one entry per CDR3 protein. The sample includes about 190,000 distinct CDR3 sequences, approximately 28% of them seen just once. Overall study findings and caveats: In patients, five or six TRBV segments were more frequent than in controls, with TRBV5-6, TRBV5-1 and TRBV20-1 among them. By F measure, samples from a shared preparation batch strongly co-clustered. Relative to controls, patients with multiple sclerosis showed significantly lower normalized Chao1 diversity.

Comment on this clonotype: Its target is not known.

This receptor was identified in a girl aged 2-17 years with multiple sclerosis. Sequencing was performed on blood. The rearrangement joins TRBV27 to TRBJ2-7; D remains ambiguous. The CDR3 sequence: CASSRLFSYEQYF. The CDR3 DNA reads TGTGCCAGCAGTCGCCTGTTCTCCTACGAGCAGTACTTC.